This TCR beta chain comes out of a study of radiation and T cells in renal cell carcinoma. Time point: blood 4 weeks post-SBRT, at nephrectomy. Treatment reported: 15 Gy SBRT to primary tumor, nephrectomy 4 weeks later. Radiation-treated patients gave blood at baseline, week 2 and week 4. Study-wide points: Pretreatment tumor biopsies were lacking, so baseline clonotypes are unknown.

Method: immunoSEQ multiplex PCR; TCRdb's copy keeps in-frame clones and lacks some. The top ten clones hold roughly a tenth of a sample with tens of thousands of clones, just under 85% of them seen once. For this clone: As yet, its antigen is unknown.

This material consisted of blood, taken from a patient whose treatment included radiotherapy and nephrectomy. The sequence derives from a man aged 50 or older with renal cell carcinoma.

The CDR3 DNA is TGTGCCAGCGGAGACAGGGGATCAGATACGCAGTATTTT. This translates into CASGDRGSDTQYF. This chain links TRBV19 with TRBJ2-3; 8 positions agree with TRBD1. The CDR3 totals 13 residues. Germline V gives CDR1 LNHDA, CDR2 SQIVND (reference sequence). V lost 9 bases to trimming and J lost 4 bases; unmatched junction nucleotides: 6. Full variable domain (missing parts from reference TRBV19 and TRBJ2-3): DGGITQSPKYLFRKEGQNVTLSCEQNLNHDAMYWYRQDPGQGLRLIYYSQIVNDFQKGDIAEGYSVSREKKESFPLTVTSAQKNPTAFYLCASGDRGSDTQYFGPGTRLTVL.